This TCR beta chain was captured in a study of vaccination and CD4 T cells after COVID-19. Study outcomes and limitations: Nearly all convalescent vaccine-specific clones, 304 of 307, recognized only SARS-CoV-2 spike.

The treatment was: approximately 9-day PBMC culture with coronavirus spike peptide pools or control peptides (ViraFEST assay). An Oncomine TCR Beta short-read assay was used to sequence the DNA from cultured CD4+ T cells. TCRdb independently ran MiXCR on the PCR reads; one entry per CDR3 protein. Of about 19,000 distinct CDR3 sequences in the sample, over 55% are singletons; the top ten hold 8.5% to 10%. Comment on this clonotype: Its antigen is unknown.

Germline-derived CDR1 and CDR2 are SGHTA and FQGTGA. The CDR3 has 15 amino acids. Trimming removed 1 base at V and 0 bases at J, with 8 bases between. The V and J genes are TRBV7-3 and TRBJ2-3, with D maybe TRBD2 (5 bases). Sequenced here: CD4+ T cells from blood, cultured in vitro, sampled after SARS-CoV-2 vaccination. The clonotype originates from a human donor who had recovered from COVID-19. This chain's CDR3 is CASSLSRGSTDTQYF. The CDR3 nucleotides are TGTGCCAGCAGCTTAAGTCGGGGTAGCACAGATACGCAGTATTTT.